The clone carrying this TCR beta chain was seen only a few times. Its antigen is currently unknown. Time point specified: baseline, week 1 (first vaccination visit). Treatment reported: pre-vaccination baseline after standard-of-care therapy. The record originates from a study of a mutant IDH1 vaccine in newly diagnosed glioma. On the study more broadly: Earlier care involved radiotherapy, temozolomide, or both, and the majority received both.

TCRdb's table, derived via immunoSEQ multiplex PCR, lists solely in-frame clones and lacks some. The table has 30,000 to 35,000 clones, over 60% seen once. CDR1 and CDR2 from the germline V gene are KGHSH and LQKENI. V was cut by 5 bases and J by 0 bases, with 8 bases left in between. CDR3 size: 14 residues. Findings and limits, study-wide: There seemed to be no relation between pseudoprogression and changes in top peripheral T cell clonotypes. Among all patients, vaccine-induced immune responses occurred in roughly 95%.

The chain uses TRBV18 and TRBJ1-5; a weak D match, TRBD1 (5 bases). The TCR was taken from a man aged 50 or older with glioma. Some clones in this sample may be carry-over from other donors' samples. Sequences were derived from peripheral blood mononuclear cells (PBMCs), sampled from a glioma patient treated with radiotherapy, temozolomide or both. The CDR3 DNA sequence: TGTGCCAGCTCAGGGGACGATAGCAATCAGCCCCAGCATTTT. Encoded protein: CASSGDDSNQPQHF.